A selection of T cell receptor beta chains follows, all from one sample in a study of CD8 T cells in ankylosing spondylitis. TCRdb re-called the 5' RACE reads through MiXCR, storing one row per CDR3 protein. The sample contains a few hundred thousand distinct CDR3 sequences, roughly 18% of which appear only once. Material: blood, either unsorted or a sorted T cell fraction (not recorded which). The receptors were sampled from a male donor with ankylosing spondylitis or in good health (not recorded which). The CDR3 runs from the conserved cysteine through the conserved F or W. Only some rows state a clone size, as once, few, many or a class for expanded clones.

V	size	J	CDR3
TRBV6-1	few	TRBJ2-7	CASSEQGPTTDEQYF
TRBV5-1	NA	TRBJ2-7	CASSFPMEGGWELYEQYF
TRBV20-1	medium-sized	TRBJ2-7	CSAYTGTSTEQYF
TRBV9	many	TRBJ2-2	CASNNLAGTNTGELFF
TRBV21-1	NA	TRBJ2-7	CASSKGVDNYEQYF
TRBV4-1	NA	TRBJ1-1	CASSQEHRQGGAEAFF
TRBV11-2	few	TRBJ2-1	CASSFPIAPNEQFF
TRBV20-1	NA	TRBJ2-1	CGARDLSGSSYNEQFF
TRBV12-3/TRBV12-4	many	TRBJ2-1	CASSLLPQASGSDNEQFF
TRBV29-1	many	TRBJ2-5	CSVDGTSGRAQETQYF
TRBV29-1	NA	TRBJ2-4	CSVPGAAKNIQYF
TRBV6-1	many	TRBJ1-3	CASRRLGAVGNTIYF
TRBV6-5	NA	TRBJ2-1	CASSYPSGRGGYEQFF
TRBV9	few	TRBJ1-2	CASSVGGTTYNVGYTF
TRBV14	NA	TRBJ2-7	CASSPLTYMSGWAYEQYF
TRBV4-1	many	TRBJ2-7	CASSQGEFYEQYF
TRBV4-1	many	TRBJ1-1	CASSARDDREAFF
TRBV7-9	few	TRBJ2-3	CASSLDAGFTDTQYF
TRBV4-2	many	TRBJ2-1	CASSAPSTEQFF
TRBV5-1	NA	TRBJ2-1	CASSFETSGIGSYNEQFF
TRBV7-9	many	TRBJ2-1	CASSPRRVGSGDNEQFF
TRBV4-1	few	TRBJ2-2	CASSQVAVGPGELFF
TRBV29-1	NA	TRBJ2-5	CSVVGPWTGHKEQETQYF
TRBV10-3	few	TRBJ2-2	CAISESTGQGTNTGELFF
TRBV4-1	NA	TRBJ2-5	CASSHEQETQYF
TRBV18	NA	TRBJ2-1	CASSQREGLSYNEQFF
TRBV20-1	NA	TRBJ2-2	CSAPMGGGDTGELFF
TRBV29-1	few	TRBJ2-5	CSVEDSQETQYF
TRBV5-1	NA	TRBJ2-7	CASSFGDRASYEQYF
TRBV20-1	NA	TRBJ2-1	CSAKVFSSDDEQFF
TRBV12-3/TRBV12-4	NA	TRBJ2-1	CASSHRDSYNEQFF
TRBV4-1	NA	TRBJ2-7	CASSQVLGGPYYEQYF
TRBV29-1	once	TRBJ2-7	CSVDGDEQYF
TRBV5-6	many	TRBJ2-1	CASSLGQETLATHSYNEQFF
TRBV20-1	few	TRBJ1-2	CSARPGGYGYTF
TRBV29-1	NA	TRBJ1-2	CSVPYGAGTVNGYTF
TRBV6-1	few	TRBJ2-5	CASSADGLAGETQYF
TRBV3-1	NA	TRBJ2-2	CASSQGLDRNTGELFF
TRBV9	few	TRBJ2-7	CASSVVPGRDEQYF
TRBV5-6	few	TRBJ2-3	CASSLDSGGTTDTQYF
TRBV4-3	NA	TRBJ2-7	CASSQGVRDLSEQYF
TRBV29-1	NA	TRBJ1-1	CSVGPTDRGDTEAFF
TRBV4-1	NA	TRBJ1-1	CASSLRQGVNTEAFF
TRBV29-1	few	TRBJ2-7	CSAEGREAYEQYF
TRBV25-1	NA	TRBJ1-1	CASRTAMNTEAFF
TRBV7-8	NA	TRBJ1-1	CASSLGAKGQGEAFF